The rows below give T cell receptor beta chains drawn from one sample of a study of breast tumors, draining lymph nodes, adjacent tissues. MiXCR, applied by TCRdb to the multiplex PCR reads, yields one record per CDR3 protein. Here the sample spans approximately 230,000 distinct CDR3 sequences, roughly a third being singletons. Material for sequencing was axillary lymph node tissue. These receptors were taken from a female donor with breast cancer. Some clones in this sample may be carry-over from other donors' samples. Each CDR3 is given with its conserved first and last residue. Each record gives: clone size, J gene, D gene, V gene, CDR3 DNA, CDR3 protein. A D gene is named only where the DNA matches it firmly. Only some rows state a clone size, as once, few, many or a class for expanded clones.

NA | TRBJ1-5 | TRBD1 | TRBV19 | TGTGCCAGTAGTGGTCCCGGGACAGGGTCCCAGCATTTT | CASSGPGTGSQHF
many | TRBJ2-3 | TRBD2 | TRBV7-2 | TGTGCCAGCAGCTCCGAGGGCGGGAGGGCCGAAGATACGCAGTATTTT | CASSSEGGRAEDTQYF
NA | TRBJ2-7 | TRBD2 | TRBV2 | TGTGCCAGCAGTTCCGGTCGGGGGACTAGCGGGGGCTACGAGCAGTACTTC | CASSSGRGTSGGYEQYF
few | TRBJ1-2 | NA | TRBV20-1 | TGCAGTGCCCCCGAAGGACAGAGACCTAACTATGGCTACACCTTC | CSAPEGQRPNYGYTF
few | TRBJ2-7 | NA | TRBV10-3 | TGTGCCAGCAGATTCCTGGGGGGAAAGAGCTCCTACGAGCAGTACTTC | CASRFLGGKSSYEQYF
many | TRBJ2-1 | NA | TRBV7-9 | TGTGCCAGCAGCCGAGATTTTGGACCAAATAATGAGCAGTTCTTC | CASSRDFGPNNEQFF
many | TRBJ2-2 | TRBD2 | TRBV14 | TGTGCCAGCAGCCAAGAGGCGGTACTAGCGGGAGTCACCGGGGAGCTGTTTTTT | CASSQEAVLAGVTGELFF
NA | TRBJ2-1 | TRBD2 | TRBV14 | TGTGCCAGCAGCAATACGGGACTAGCGGGGGGGGCCTCCAATGAGCAGTTCTTC | CASSNTGLAGGASNEQFF
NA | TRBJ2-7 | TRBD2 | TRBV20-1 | TGCAGTGCTAGAGCTAGCGGGGGGACCGACTACGAGCAGTACTTC | CSARASGGTDYEQYF
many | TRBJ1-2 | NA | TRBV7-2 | TGTGCCAGCAGCTTATATATGGGGGGGACTAACTATGGCTACACCTTC | CASSLYMGGTNYGYTF
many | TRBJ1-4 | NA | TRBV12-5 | TGTGCTAGTGGTTTGGCACAGGACCCGAGCCGTAATGAAAAACTGTTTTTT | CASGLAQDPSRNEKLFF
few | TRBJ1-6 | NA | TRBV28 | TGTGCCAGCAGTTTGGGGCACACTAATTCACCCCTCCACTTT | CASSLGHTNSPLHF
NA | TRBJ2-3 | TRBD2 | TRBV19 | TGTGCCAGTAGTATGAGCGGGGGGCTCACAGATACGCAGTATTTT | CASSMSGGLTDTQYF
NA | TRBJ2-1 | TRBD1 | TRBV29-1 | TGCAGCGTAGTATTGGGGGCAGGGGGCAGTGAGCAGTTCTTC | CSVVLGAGGSEQFF
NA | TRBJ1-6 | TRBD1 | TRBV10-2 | TGCGCCAGCAGGGAATTTCGGACAGGGGGACTGTCTAATTCACCCCTCCACTTT | CASREFRTGGLSNSPLHF
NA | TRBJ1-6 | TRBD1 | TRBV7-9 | TGTGCCAGCAGCTTATTGGGGACAGGGGAGAATTCACCCCTCCACTTT | CASSLLGTGENSPLHF
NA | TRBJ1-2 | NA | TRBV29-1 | TGCAGCAGCCAAGACAGGTCGAGAGTCTATGGCTACACCTTC | CSSQDRSRVYGYTF
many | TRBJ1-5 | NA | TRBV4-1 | TGCGCCAGCAGCCCCTCTGGGACACCCAATCAGCCCCAGCATTTT | CASSPSGTPNQPQHF
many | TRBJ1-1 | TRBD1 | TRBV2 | TGTGCCAGCGGACAGGGGTCCCACACTGAAGCTTTCTTT | CASGQGSHTEAFF
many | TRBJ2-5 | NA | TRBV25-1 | TGTGCCAGCAGTGAAGCGGGATGGGGAGAGACCCAGTACTTC | CASSEAGWGETQYF
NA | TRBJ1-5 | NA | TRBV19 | TGTGCCAGTAGTGTTGGGAGGGATCAGCCCCAGCATTTT | CASSVGRDQPQHF
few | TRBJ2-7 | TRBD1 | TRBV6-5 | TGTGCCAGCAGACCGACAGGGGCCGAGCAGTACTTC | CASRPTGAEQYF
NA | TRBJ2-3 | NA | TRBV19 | TGTGCCAGTAGTATTATCCGGTTAGGCAATGAGCAGTATTTT | CASSIIRLGNEQYF
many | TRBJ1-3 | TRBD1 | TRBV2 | TGTGCCAGCAGGGGAGGGGGCTATTCTGGAAACACCATATATTTT | CASRGGGYSGNTIYF
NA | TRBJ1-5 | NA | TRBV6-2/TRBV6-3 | TGTGCCAGCAGTCACACGGCGGGTTCTCAGCCCCAGCATTTT | CASSHTAGSQPQHF